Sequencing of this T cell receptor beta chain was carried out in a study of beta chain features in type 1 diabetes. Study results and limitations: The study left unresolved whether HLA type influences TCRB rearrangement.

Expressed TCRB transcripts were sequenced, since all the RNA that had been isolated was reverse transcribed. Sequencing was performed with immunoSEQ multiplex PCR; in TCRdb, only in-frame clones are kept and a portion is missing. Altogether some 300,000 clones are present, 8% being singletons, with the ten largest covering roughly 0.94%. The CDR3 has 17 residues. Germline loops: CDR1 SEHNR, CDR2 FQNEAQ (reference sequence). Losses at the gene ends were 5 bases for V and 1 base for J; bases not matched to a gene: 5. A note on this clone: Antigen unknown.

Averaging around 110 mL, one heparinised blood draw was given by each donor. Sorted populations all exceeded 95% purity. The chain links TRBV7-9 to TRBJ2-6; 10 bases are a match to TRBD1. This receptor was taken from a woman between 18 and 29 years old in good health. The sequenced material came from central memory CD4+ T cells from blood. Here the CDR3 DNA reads TGTGCCAGCAGCGCCGGGACAGGGGAATCTGGGGCCAACGTCCTGACTTTC. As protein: CASSAGTGESGANVLTF.